The entry below describes one T cell receptor beta chain. This receptor's antigen is unknown. Per-nucleotide qualities are absent, and no much larger clonotype sits a single base away. This sample was taken from a study of T cells in Graves' hyperthyroidism and ophthalmopathy (dated by TCRdb to about 2019). Context from the whole study: A discovery cohort of approximately 97 patients, fewer than 50 with Graves' ophthalmopathy and under 60 with stable Graves' hyperthyroidism, was used to find distinguishing TCR V-J signatures. For training and testing, the roughly 97 patients in the discovery cohort were randomly divided in a 7:3 ratio. After blood sampling, hyperthyroidism patients were treated with methimazole at a starting dose of 30 mg daily, and ophthalmopathy patients were treated with high-dose intravenous methylprednisolone. An independent validation cohort of under 20 hyperthyroidism patients and 15 or so patients who later progressed to ophthalmopathy tested prospective prediction of ophthalmopathy. TCR Vbeta CDR3 sequencing of around 130 peripheral blood samples (approximately 44 ophthalmopathy, 75 or so hyperthyroidism and roughly 17 progressor patients) is reported in the paper. In addition, the study compared T-cell repertoires in thyroid tissue and in blood from six Graves' hyperthyroidism patients.

The V end gives up 5 bases and the J end 3 bases, leaving 10 bases in the junction not matched to a gene. CDR1 SEHNR and CDR2 FQNEAQ are derived from the germline V gene (reference sequence). The CDR3 runs 15 amino acids, cysteine and phenylalanine included. Just the 45-base CDR3 DNA is kept, in frame starting at base 1. Study-wide findings and limitations: In cross-validation, a model built on a 13 V-J signature told ophthalmopathy apart from stable hyperthyroidism with approximately 90% sensitivity and about 81% specificity, and in testing the same model reached 80%/75%. In validation, the model predicted progression to ophthalmopathy with over 65% sensitivity and roughly 72% specificity, a median of about six months before onset. Most expanded thyroid clonotypes (frequency above 0.001) were also detected in blood, suggesting blood repertoires may reflect thyroid immune responses. Sample size was not statistically predetermined, and blinding of investigators to group allocation was not performed.

Any patient with an uncontrolled infection, another autoimmune disease, pregnancy or lactation was excluded. Diagnoses were established on the basis of clinical symptoms, serum thyroxine and TRAb, thyroid ultrasound, and orbital computed tomography. Total RNA was extracted using Trizol reagent, and RNA quality was assessed on an Agilent 2100 Bioanalyzer. TCR beta CDR3 regions were amplified from RNA transcripts. A first-round RT-PCR of the TCR CDR3 used the HTBI primer set with the Qiagen OneStep RT-PCR kit. The libraries were constructed in a second round of multiplex PCR and then size-selected and purified. Paired-end sequencing of the libraries was performed with 100 bp reads on an Illumina HiSeq2000. Processing in the source paper ran as follows. SOAPnuke was used to process the raw data, removing reads that contained adapters or uncalled bases, had a mean Phred below 15, or lacked an exact match to the constant primer or identifier. COPE v1.2.5 was used to merge high-quality paired reads, and clonotypes were defined as unique nucleotide sequences. Clonotypes were aligned to IMGT TRBV, TRBD and TRBJ reference segments using MiTCR v1.1. Only V-J combinations with frequency above 0.0001, covering 99.2% of repertoires, were analysed. The TCS score was defined as the ratio of F50 (clonal expansion) to E x V (chaos), calculated using BLOSUM62-based TCRdist between CDR3 peptides within each V-J. Welch's t-statistics and random forest reduced fewer than 550 V-J features to 13, which were used in a naive Bayes classifier (R e1071). The Morisita-Horn index was used to measure how similar the thyroid and blood repertoires were. TCRdb reprocessing: public reads trimmed at Q25 with fastp, clones called with MiXCR, in-frame beta chains kept. Rows are combined by CDR3 protein, so each entry shows the most common genes and DNA. These V and J calls derive from TCRdb rather than the authors' analysis. Across this sample there are roughly 500,000 distinct CDR3 sequences, with 40% to 50% seen only once. The ten most abundant clones make up about two fifths of the sample.

The chain couples TRBV7-9 to TRBJ2-7, and 7 bases in between align with TRBD1. Sequenced material: peripheral blood or thyroid tissue (not recorded which). This receptor was obtained from an adult woman with Graves' disease, either hyperthyroidism or ophthalmopathy (not recorded which). The nucleotide sequence is given as TGTGCCAGCAGCCAGAGACAGGGTCGGTTCTACGAGCAGTACTTC. This sequence encodes CASSQRQGRFYEQYF.